What follows are 14 T cell receptor beta chains derived from one specimen sequenced in a study of OX40 agonist ivuxolimab in advanced cancers. Assay used: immunoSEQ multiplex PCR; TCRdb lists only in-frame clones, some missing. The sample yields thousands of clones, about three quarters seen once. Sequencing was performed on CD4+ or CD8+ T cells sorted from blood, taken in a trial of the OX40 agonist ivuxolimab. These receptors were collected from an adult with an advanced solid tumor such as melanoma, head and neck, liver or kidney cancer.

The CDR3 spells CASSLALASNEQYF. CDR3 nucleotides: TGTGCCAGCAGCTTGGCCCTAGCGAGTAACGAGCAGTACTTC. The J gene is TRBJ2-7, the V gene TRBV5-4; tentative D call: TRBD2 (6 bases). V dropped 0 bases and J dropped 5 bases, with 12 bases sitting between them. Germline CDR1 SGHNT, CDR2 YYREEE (reference sequence). The CDR3 runs 14 residues.

This clone came up a few times. The rearrangement links TRBV29-1 to TRBJ1-1; 8 bases are a match to TRBD1. Germline values: CDR1 SQVTM, CDR2 ANQGSEA. V shed 0 bases, J shed 7 bases, and the junction held 16 bases outside the gene matches. The CDR3 is made up of 17 amino acids. Here the CDR3 reads CSVEDSGSLDRGSEAFF. CDR3 nucleotides: TGCAGCGTTGAAGATTCCGGGTCGCTTGACAGGGGTAGTGAAGCTTTCTTT.

Remarks on this clone: This same CDR3 is encoded by further DNA sequences in the sample. CDR3 in DNA: TGTGCCAGCAGGCCAGCACAGGGGCACACTGAAGCTTTCTTT. As protein: CASRPAQGHTEAFF. V and J are TRBV6-5 and TRBJ1-1, with 7 bases matching TRBD1. Germline V CDR1 and CDR2: MNHEY, SVGAGI. V trimming: 6 bases; J trimming: 3 bases; junction bases outside the gene matches: 7. The CDR3 is made up of 14 amino acids.

This clone occurred a few times. V is TRBV2 and J is TRBJ2-1; 8 nucleotides match TRBD1. V was pared by 7 bases and J by 8 bases, with 4 bases of the junction left unmatched. Germline V gene sequence: CDR1 SNHLY, CDR2 FYNNEI. The CDR3 spans 12 residues. In nucleotides, the CDR3 is TGTGCCAGCAATCCGGACAGGGATGAGCAGTTCTTC. This sequence encodes CASNPDRDEQFF.

This clone was counted a few times. The chain is built from TRBV2 and TRBJ2-7; perhaps TRBD1 as D (6 bases). The CDR3 runs to 15 residues. Trimming took 7 bases from V and 1 from J, leaving 17 bases between them. Per germline, CDR1 SNHLY and CDR2 FYNNEI. CDR3 residues: CASTRDTGRSYEQYF. CDR3 sequence (DNA): TGTGCCAGCACCCGGGACACCGGACGGTCCTACGAGCAGTACTTC. Complete variable domain (other parts from reference TRBV2 and TRBJ2-7): EPEVTQTPSHQVTQMGQEVILRCVPISNHLYFYWYRQILGQKVEFLVSFYNNEISEKSEIFDDQFSVERPDGSNFTLKIRSTKLEDSAMYFCASTRDTGRSYEQYFGPGTRLTVT.

The gene calls are TRBV30 and TRBJ1-2, with D maybe TRBD1 (6 bases). V was pared by 2 bases and J by 7 bases, with 17 bases between. The CDR3 runs to 14 residues. Germline V gene lookup returns CDR1 GTSNPN and CDR2 SVGIG (reference sequence). The CDR3: CAWSSGAGASGYTF. The CDR3 DNA reads as TGTGCCTGGAGTAGTGGAGCGGGGGCGTCTGGCTACACCTTC.

V usage is TRBV6-5 and J usage is TRBJ2-5; D gene uncertain. Germline CDR1 reads MNHEY; CDR2 reads SVGAGI. V was pared by 6 bases and J by 6 bases, with 14 bases between. The CDR3 is 13 amino acids. The CDR3 nucleotides are TGTGCCAGCAGCTTTGACAATACAAAGACCCAGTACTTC. This codes for CASSFDNTKTQYF.

Only a few counts were recorded for this clone. The J gene is TRBJ1-5, the V gene TRBV15, with a possible D match to TRBD1 (5 bases). In germline, CDR1 is LNHNV, CDR2 YYDKDF (reference sequence). The CDR3 is 13 amino acids. Trimming removed 4 bases at V and 5 bases at J, with 9 bases between. CDR3: CATSTGFDQPQHF. DNA of the CDR3: TGTGCCACCAGCACAGGGTTCGATCAGCCCCAGCATTTT.

In DNA form, the CDR3 reads TGCGCCAGCAGCCATCAAAATGAGCAGTTCTTC. Protein product: CASSHQNEQFF. This chain connects TRBV5-1 to TRBJ2-1; D gene uncertain. This CDR3 has 11 amino acids. Looked up from germline, CDR1 is SGHRS and CDR2 is YFSETQ. V was cut by 4 bases and J by 7 bases, with 6 bases left in between.

V gene TRBV27 combines with J gene TRBJ1-1; D uncertain. The V gene's germline CDR1 is MNHEY and CDR2 SMNVEV (reference sequence). Trimming removed 5 bases at V and 0 bases at J, with 16 bases between. CDR3 length: 16 residues. Here the CDR3 DNA reads TGTGCCAGCAGTCTCGTTGAAGGCTTCATGAACACTGAAGCTTTCTTT. Protein sequence: CASSLVEGFMNTEAFF.

This clone showed up just once. The CDR3 loop reads CASSPGLAGVRTYEQYF. The CDR3 DNA is TGTGCCAGCAGCCCCGGACTAGCGGGAGTCAGGACCTACGAGCAGTACTTC. J is TRBJ2-7 and V is TRBV7-9; 13 positions agree with TRBD2. Germline CDR1 SEHNR, CDR2 FQNEAQ (reference sequence). The CDR3 extends over 17 amino acids. Trimming removed 5 bases from V and 2 bases from J; junction bases left unmatched: 9. Variable domain in full (rest from reference TRBV7-9 and TRBJ2-7): DTGVSQNPRHKITKRGQNVTFRCDPISEHNRLYWYRQTLGQGPEFLTYFQNEAQLEKSRLLSDRFSAERPKGSFSTLEIQRTEQGDSAMYLCASSPGLAGVRTYEQYFGPGTRLTVT.

The rearrangement links TRBV27 to TRBJ2-7; D possibly corresponds to TRBD2 (6 bases). The CDR3 covers 17 residues. CDR1 is MNHEY, CDR2 SMNVEV, per germline (reference sequence). Trimming took off 5 bases at V and 6 bases at J, with 26 bases between the two ends. CDR3 nucleotides: TGTGCCAGCAGTCTAACATCCCGGGACTTGGTACGATTCGAGCAGTACTTC. Translated, it gives CASSLTSRDLVRFEQYF.

J is TRBJ2-7 and V is TRBV11-2, with no clear D. The CDR3 spans 11 residues. V was cut by 4 bases and J by 5 bases, with 6 bases left in between. Germline V gene lookup returns CDR1 SGHAT and CDR2 FQNNGV. In DNA form, the CDR3 reads TGTGCCAGCAGCTCCTTTGACGAGCAGTACTTC. Translated: CASSSFDEQYF.

In this sample, this clone is medium-sized (0.01 to 0.1%). The rearrangement links TRBV6-4 to TRBJ2-2, with D perhaps assigned TRBD1 or TRBD2 (5 bases each). The germline V and J ends were trimmed by 3 bases and 0 bases, with 11 bases remaining between them. The CDR3 consists of 16 residues. Germline loops: CDR1 MRHNA, CDR2 SNTAGT. The CDR3 here is CASSEGDGSNTGELFF. CDR3 sequence (DNA): TGTGCCAGCAGTGAGGGGGACGGTTCGAACACCGGGGAGCTGTTTTTT.